This T cell receptor beta chain originates from a study of T cells in Graves' hyperthyroidism and ophthalmopathy. The wider study: Peripheral blood specimens were obtained at initial diagnosis, prior to any treatment.

The CDR3 has 10 residues. Per the germline V gene, CDR1 is SQVTM and CDR2 is ANQGSEA. V was trimmed by 4 bases and J by 8 bases, leaving 8 bases between them. Diagnostic assessment was based on clinical symptoms, serum thyroxine and TRAb, thyroid ultrasound and orbital computed tomography. In its sample, this clonotype is medium-sized. Its specificity is unknown. General observations from the study: In validation, the model predicted ophthalmopathy. These predictions came a median around 5.9 months before onset.

There were TCR beta CDR3 regions amplified from RNA transcripts. HTBI primers drove first-round RT-PCR of the TCR CDR3. TCRdb redid the calling of the multiplex PCR reads with MiXCR, one entry per CDR3 protein. The table has 20,000 to 30,000 distinct CDR3 sequences, 40% to 55% seen once. Specimen: blood. The clonotype was recovered from a woman in her 30s with Graves' hyperthyroidism. The chain has TRBV29-1 and TRBJ1-2, with D perhaps matching TRBD1 (5 bases). The CDR3 spells CSVGAGGYTF. The CDR3 nucleotides are TGCAGCGTTGGGGCAGGGGGCTACACCTTC.